This T cell receptor beta chain is drawn from a study of brain T cells in children with intractable seizures. As for this clone: Its antigen remains unknown. The same CDR3 can be traced to other DNA sequences in this sample.

Study-level points and caveats: Pre- and post-surgery blood differed in depth, so pre-surgery absences may be undersampling. Patients' HCMV serostatus was unknown; virus specificity rests on CDR3 similarity alone.

The CDR3 spans 14 residues. With 6 bases removed from V and 4 bases from J, the gap between germline ends came to 12 bases. Germline V gives CDR1 SNHLY, CDR2 FYNNEI. Before surgery, patients took at least one anti-epileptic drug. Only in-frame clones appear in the TCRdb table, and some are missing; sequencing was by immunoSEQ multiplex PCR. The data contain around 80,000 clones, under 95% of them singletons. The specimen was peripheral blood, collected at surgery. This TCR derives from a girl aged 2 to 9 with Rasmussen encephalitis and intractable seizures. The J gene is TRBJ2-2, the V gene TRBV2, with a possible D match to TRBD1 (6 bases). CDR3 amino acids: CASREQGPTGELFF. The CDR3 region has the DNA TGTGCCAGCAGGGAACAGGGACCCACCGGGGAGCTGTTTTTT.